The 9 T cell receptor beta chains below come from one sample, sequenced in a study of T cells in Graves' hyperthyroidism and ophthalmopathy. Researchers took RNA transcripts and amplified the TCR beta CDR3 regions from them. In the first-round RT-PCR of the TCR CDR3, the HTBI primer set was used. MiXCR, applied by TCRdb to the multiplex PCR reads, yields one record per CDR3 protein. This table has about 380,000 distinct CDR3 sequences, roughly 13% appearing once. The material sequenced was blood. The receptors originated from a man between 25 and 39 years old with Graves' hyperthyroidism that later progressed to Graves' ophthalmopathy.

This clonotype was observed at least ten times. The rearrangement joins TRBV6-5 to TRBJ1-5; weak D call: TRBD1 (6 bases). The CDR3 consists of 15 residues. Per germline, CDR1 MNHEY and CDR2 SVGAGI. The ends were cut back, 2 bases at V and 5 bases at J, with 13 bases in the middle. The CDR3 DNA sequence: TGTGCCAGCAGTTACGGGGGGACACCGGATCAGCCCCAGCATTTT. Translation: CASSYGGTPDQPQHF.

In its sample, this clonotype was seen many times. This rearrangement joins TRBV11-2 to TRBJ2-7; a weak D match, TRBD1 (6 bases). CDR1 SGHAT and CDR2 FQNNGV come from the germline V gene. The CDR3 spans 14 residues. Trimming cost V 3 bases and J 3 bases, with 12 bases left between them. Here the CDR3 DNA reads TGTGCCAGCAGCTTCATTCGGGACAACTACGAGCAGTACTTC. This gives the protein CASSFIRDNYEQYF. The full variable domain, rest sourced from reference TRBV11-2 and TRBJ2-7, is EAGVAQSPRYKIIEKRQSVAFWCNPISGHATLYWYQQILGQGPKLLIQFQNNGVVDDSQLPKDRFSAERLKGVDSTLKIQPAKLEDSAVYLCASSFIRDNYEQYFGPGTRLTVT.

The chain employs TRBV7-9 and TRBJ2-1, with 14 bases aligning to TRBD2. The CDR3 has 17 amino acids. The germline gives CDR1 SEHNR, CDR2 FQNEAQ (reference sequence). V shed 5 bases and J 9 bases; nucleotides not matched to a gene: 12. CDR3 DNA sequence: TGTGCCAGCAGCCTAAGGGGGACTAGCGGGGGAGGCGGTGAGCAGTTCTTC. It codes for CASSLRGTSGGGGEQFF.

In its sample, this clonotype was seen a few times. The chain carries TRBV6-2 or TRBV6-3 and TRBJ2-5, with unresolved D. This CDR3 comprises 12 residues. With 6 bases removed from V and 7 bases from J, the gap between germline ends came to 12 bases. In germline, CDR1 is MNHEY, CDR2 SVGEGT. CDR3: CASRPPGVTQYF. The CDR3 DNA follows: TGTGCCAGCAGGCCCCCCGGTGTGACCCAGTACTTC.

This clonotype was picked up many times. V usage is TRBV12-5 and J usage is TRBJ2-3, with D unresolved. The CDR3 length is 15 residues. The V end was cut by 5 bases, the J end by 0 bases, with 12 bases between. The germline CDR1 and CDR2 sequences are LGHNT and FRNRAP. The CDR3 is CASGAQYTSTDTQYF. The CDR3 DNA follows: TGTGCTAGTGGTGCCCAATATACTAGCACAGATACGCAGTATTTT.

As regards this clonotype: A much larger clone differs by one base, so this may be a read error. The V call is TRBV4-1, the J call TRBJ1-6, with D possibly TRBD1 on 5 matching bases. The CDR3 sequence is 17 residues long. V lost 4 bases to trimming and J lost 4 bases, with 17 bases between them. CDR1 and CDR2 from the germline V gene are MGHRA and YSYEKL. The CDR3 is CASSRDLSGVYNSPLHF. In DNA, the CDR3 is TGCGCCAGCAGCCGTGACCTTTCGGGGGTGTATAATTCACCCCTCCACTTT.

With respect to this clonotype: This may arise from a read error, as a much more abundant clone is one base away. The J gene is TRBJ2-1, the V gene TRBV7-2, with TRBD2 identical over 15 bases. V shed 4 bases and J 15 bases; nucleotides not matched to a gene: 16. The CDR3 is 17 residues long. Looked up from germline, CDR1 is SGHTA and CDR2 is FQGNSA. The CDR3 loop is CASSSVAGTSGGPSLFF. In DNA, the CDR3 is TGTGCCAGCAGCTCAGTAGCCGGGACTAGCGGGGGGCCGAGCCTGTTCTTC.

This clonotype was detected ten times or more. V gene TRBV7-8 combines with J gene TRBJ1-1; D is uncertain. This CDR3 is 16 amino acids long. V was pared by 5 bases and J by 4 bases, with 20 bases between. Germline V gene sequence: CDR1 SGHVS, CDR2 FQNEAQ. Here the CDR3 reads CASSNRHREWVTEAFF. The CDR3 region has the DNA TGTGCCAGCAGCAATCGACACAGAGAATGGGTCACTGAAGCTTTCTTT.

This clonotype was picked up a small number of times. This rearrangement joins TRBV4-1 to TRBJ2-2; 7 nucleotides match TRBD2. The CDR3 consists of 15 residues. Germline CDR1 MGHRA, CDR2 YSYEKL. Trimming at V came to 5 bases and at J to 4 bases, leaving 7 bases not matched to a gene. CDR3: CASSWTSDGTGELFF. The CDR3 DNA follows: TGCGCCAGCAGCTGGACTAGTGATGGCACCGGGGAGCTGTTTTTT.